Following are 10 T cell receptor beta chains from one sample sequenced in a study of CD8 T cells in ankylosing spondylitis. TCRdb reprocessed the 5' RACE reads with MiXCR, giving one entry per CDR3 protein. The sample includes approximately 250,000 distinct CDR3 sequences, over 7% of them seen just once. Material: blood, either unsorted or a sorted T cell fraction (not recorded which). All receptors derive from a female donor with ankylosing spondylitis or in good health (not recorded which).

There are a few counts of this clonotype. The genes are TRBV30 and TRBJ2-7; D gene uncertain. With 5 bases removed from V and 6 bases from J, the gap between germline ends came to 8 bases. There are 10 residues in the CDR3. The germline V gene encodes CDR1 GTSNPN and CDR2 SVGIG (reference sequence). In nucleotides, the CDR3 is TGTGCCTGGGGGGAAGGCGAGCAGTACTTC. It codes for CAWGEGEQYF.

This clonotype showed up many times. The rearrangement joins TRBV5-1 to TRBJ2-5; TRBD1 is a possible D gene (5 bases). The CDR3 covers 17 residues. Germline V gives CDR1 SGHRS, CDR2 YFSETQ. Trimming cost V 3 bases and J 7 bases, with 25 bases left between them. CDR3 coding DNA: TGCGCCAGCAGCTCGGCCGCTACCCTAAGGGGTTCAGGGACCCAGTACTTC. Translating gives CASSSAATLRGSGTQYF.

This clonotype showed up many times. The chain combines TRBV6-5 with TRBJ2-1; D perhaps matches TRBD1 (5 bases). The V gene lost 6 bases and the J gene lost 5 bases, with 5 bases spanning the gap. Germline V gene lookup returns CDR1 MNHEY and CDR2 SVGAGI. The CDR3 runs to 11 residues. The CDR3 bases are TGTGCCAGCAGCAGGGACAATGAGCAGTTCTTC. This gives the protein CASSRDNEQFF.

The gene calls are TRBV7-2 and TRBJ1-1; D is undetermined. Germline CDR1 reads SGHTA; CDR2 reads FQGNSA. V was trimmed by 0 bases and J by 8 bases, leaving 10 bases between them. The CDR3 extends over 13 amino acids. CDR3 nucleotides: TGTGCCAGCAGCTTAGCCCGGGATTTAGAAGCTTTCTTT. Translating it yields CASSLARDLEAFF.

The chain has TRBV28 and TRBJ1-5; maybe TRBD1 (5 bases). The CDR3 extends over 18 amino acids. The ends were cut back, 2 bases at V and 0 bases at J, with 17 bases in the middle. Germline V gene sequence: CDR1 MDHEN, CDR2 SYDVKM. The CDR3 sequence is CASSLIPPGPYSNQPQHF. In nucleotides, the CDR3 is TGTGCCAGCAGTTTAATACCCCCGGGACCTTATAGCAATCAGCCCCAGCATTTT.

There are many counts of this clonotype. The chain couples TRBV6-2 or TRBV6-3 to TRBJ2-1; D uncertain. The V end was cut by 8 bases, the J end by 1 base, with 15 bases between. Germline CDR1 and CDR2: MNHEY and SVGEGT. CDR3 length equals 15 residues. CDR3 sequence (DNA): TGTGCCAGCCGCGATCCACCTAGATCCTACAATGAGCAGTTCTTC. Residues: CASRDPPRSYNEQFF.

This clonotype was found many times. The CDR3 region is CASSLEGEEKLFF. CDR3 nucleotides: TGTGCCAGCAGCTTAGAAGGGGAAGAAAAACTGTTTTTT. The V call is TRBV5-5, the J call TRBJ1-4; D might be TRBD1 (5 bases). This CDR3 region has 13 residues. V lost 2 bases and J lost 8, with 10 bases in between. From germline, CDR1 is SGHKS and CDR2 YYEKEE (reference sequence).

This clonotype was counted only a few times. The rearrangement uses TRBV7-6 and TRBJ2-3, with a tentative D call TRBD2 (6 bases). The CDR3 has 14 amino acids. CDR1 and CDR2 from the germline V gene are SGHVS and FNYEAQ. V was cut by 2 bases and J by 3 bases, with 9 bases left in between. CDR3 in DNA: TGTGCCAGCAGCTTAACGGGAGAAACAGATACGCAGTATTTT. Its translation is CASSLTGETDTQYF. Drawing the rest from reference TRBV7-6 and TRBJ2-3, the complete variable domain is GAGVSQSPRYKVTKRGQDVALRCDPISGHVSLYWYRQALGQGPEFLTYFNYEAQQDKSGLPNDRFSAERPEGSISTLTIQRTEQRDSAMYRCASSLTGETDTQYFGPGTRLTVL.

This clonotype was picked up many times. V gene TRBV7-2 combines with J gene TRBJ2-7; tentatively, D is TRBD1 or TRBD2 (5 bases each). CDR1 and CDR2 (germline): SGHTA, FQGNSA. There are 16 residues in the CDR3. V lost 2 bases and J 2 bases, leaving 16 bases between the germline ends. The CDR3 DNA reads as TGTGCCAGCAGCTTATTCGGGGCAGGTGAGACCTACGAGCAGTACTTC. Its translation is CASSLFGAGETYEQYF.

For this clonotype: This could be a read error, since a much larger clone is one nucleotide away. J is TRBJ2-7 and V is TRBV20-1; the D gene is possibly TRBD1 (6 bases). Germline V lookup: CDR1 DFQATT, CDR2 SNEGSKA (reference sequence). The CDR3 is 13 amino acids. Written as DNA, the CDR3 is TGCAGTGCTGGGTCGGACAGTCCCTACGGGCAGTACTTC. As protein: CSAGSDSPYGQYF.